The clone carrying this TCR beta chain came up many times. This specimen belongs to a study of PD-L1 blockade in urothelial cancer. On the study more broadly: Most of the 29 patients were men with bladder-origin urothelial cancer. Blood was evaluated 3 weeks (second dose) and 6 weeks after therapy began. T cell content in blood samples showed a median of around 140,000.

Time point denoted: peripheral blood 6 weeks after treatment start. Assay: immunoSEQ multiplex PCR; the TCRdb copy retains only in-frame clones and omits some. This table holds 120,000 or so clones, roughly 88% found once. Trimming took 6 bases from V and 9 from J; bases not matched to a gene: 9. CDR1 and CDR2 from the germline V gene are LNHDA and SQIVND (reference sequence). The CDR3 has 15 residues. Here the sequenced sample was PBMCs, taken around atezolizumab (anti-PD-L1) treatment. The sequence came from a man between 50 and 59 years old with urothelial cancer. The chain carries TRBV19 and TRBJ1-5; 12 bases map to TRBD1. CDR3 sequence: CASSLGTGGFWPQHF. CDR3 nucleotides: TGTGCCAGTAGCCTAGGGACAGGGGGCTTTTGGCCCCAGCATTTT. The full variable domain, its missing parts supplied by reference TRBV19 and TRBJ1-5, is DGGITQSPKYLFRKEGQNVTLSCEQNLNHDAMYWYRQDPGQGLRLIYYSQIVNDFQKGDIAEGYSVSREKKESFPLTVTSAQKNPTAFYLCASSLGTGGFWPQHFGDGTRLSIL.